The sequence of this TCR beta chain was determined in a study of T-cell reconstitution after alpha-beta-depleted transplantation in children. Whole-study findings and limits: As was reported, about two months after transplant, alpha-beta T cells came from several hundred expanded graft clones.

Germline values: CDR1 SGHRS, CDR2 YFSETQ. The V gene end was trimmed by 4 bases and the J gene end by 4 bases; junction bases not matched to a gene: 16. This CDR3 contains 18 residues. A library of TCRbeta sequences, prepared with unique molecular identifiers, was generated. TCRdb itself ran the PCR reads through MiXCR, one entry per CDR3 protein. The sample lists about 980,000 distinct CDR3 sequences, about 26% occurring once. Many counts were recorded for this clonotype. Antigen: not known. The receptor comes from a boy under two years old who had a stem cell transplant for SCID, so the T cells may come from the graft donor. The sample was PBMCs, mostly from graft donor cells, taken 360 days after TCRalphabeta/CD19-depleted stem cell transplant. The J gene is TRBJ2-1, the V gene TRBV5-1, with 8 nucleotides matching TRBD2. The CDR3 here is CASSALGGRGDNYNEQFF. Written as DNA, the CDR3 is TGCGCCAGCAGCGCCTTAGGGGGGCGGGGGGATAATTACAATGAGCAGTTCTTC.